This passage covers 24 T cell receptor beta chains from one sample sequenced in a study of blood T cell repertoires in COVID-19. Measured with immunoSEQ multiplex PCR; TCRdb has only the in-frame clones, and not every one. The table lists approximately 160,000 clones, about 81% of them singletons. Specimen: peripheral blood. These receptors were obtained from a human donor in a cohort sampled during active COVID-19.

This clone was detected only once. The V and J genes are TRBV28 and TRBJ1-1; D gene uncertain. Germline loops: CDR1 MDHEN, CDR2 SYDVKM. The V and J ends lost 3 bases and 0 bases respectively, with 5 bases between them. The length of the CDR3 is 13 residues. CDR3 DNA sequence: TGTGCCAGCAGTTTTAGTATGAACACTGAAGCTTTCTTT. It yields the protein CASSFSMNTEAFF.

The chain recombines TRBV6-2 or TRBV6-3 with TRBJ1-1, with TRBD1 as a possible D gene (5 bases). The CDR3 spans 16 residues. The V gene lost 0 bases and the J gene lost 0 bases, with 11 bases spanning the gap. Germline lookup yields CDR1 MNHEY and CDR2 SVGEGT. CDR3 bases: TGTGCCAGCAGTTACTCGGGGGGTTACATGAACACTGAAGCTTTCTTT. Translation gives CASSYSGGYMNTEAFF.

V gene TRBV12-3 or TRBV12-4 combines with J gene TRBJ2-7, with a tentative D call TRBD1 (5 bases). The V end lost 1 base, the J end lost 1 base, and 5 bases lay between the germline ends. This CDR3 contains 13 residues. CDR3 DNA: TGTGCCAGCAGTTTAGGACAGTCCTACGAGCAGTACTTC. Translated: CASSLGQSYEQYF.

The gene calls are TRBV7-8 and TRBJ2-1, with TRBD2 identical over 9 bases. Germline V CDR1 and CDR2: SGHVS, FQNEAQ. The V and J ends lost 6 bases and 5 bases, in that order; junction bases with no gene match: 11. The CDR3 totals 16 residues. The CDR3 region is CASRPAWTSVNNEQFF. The CDR3, as DNA: TGTGCCAGCAGGCCGGCTTGGACTAGCGTAAACAATGAGCAGTTCTTC. Combining the CDR3 with reference TRBV7-8 and TRBJ2-1 gives the whole variable domain GAGVSQSPRYKVAKRGQDVALRCDPISGHVSLFWYQQALGQGPEFLTYFQNEAQLDKSGLPSDRFFAERPEGSVSTLKIQRTQQEDSAVYLCASRPAWTSVNNEQFFGPGTRLTVL.

The chain carries TRBV7-2 and TRBJ2-2; 8 bases fit TRBD2. V was pared by 5 bases and J by 6 bases, with 5 bases of the junction left unmatched. Germline V gives CDR1 SGHTA, CDR2 FQGNSA. This CDR3 contains 14 residues. CDR3 nucleotide sequence: TGTGCCAGCAGCCTTAGCGGGAAAGCCGGGGAGCTGTTTTTT. It yields the protein CASSLSGKAGELFF.

CDR3 nucleotide sequence: TGTGCCAGCAGCGCCGGGACAGGGGCCTCTGGAAACACCATATATTTT. Translated: CASSAGTGASGNTIYF. The genes are TRBV9 and TRBJ1-3; 10 bases are a match to TRBD1. The CDR3 runs to 16 residues. The J segment lost 0 bases and the V segment lost 3 bases, leaving 3 bases of the junction unmatched. The germline gives CDR1 SGDLS, CDR2 YYNGEE. Full variable domain (remainder filled in from reference TRBV9 and TRBJ1-3): DSGVTQTPKHLITATGQRVTLRCSPRSGDLSVYWYQQSLDQGLQFLIQYYNGEERAKGNILERFSAQQFPDLHSELNLSSLELGDSALYFCASSAGTGASGNTIYFGEGSWLTVV.

The chain links TRBV7-6 to TRBJ2-2, with D perhaps assigned TRBD1 or TRBD2 (5 bases each). Trimming pared 5 bases from V and 5 bases from J, leaving 18 bases between. CDR3 length: 16 residues. The germline V gene has CDR1 SGHVS and CDR2 FNYEAQ. The DNA for the CDR3 is TGTGCCAGCAGCCTAGGGGCCAACCGGGATACCGGGGAGCTGTTTTTT. Its translation: CASSLGANRDTGELFF.

The V gene is TRBV28, the J gene TRBJ1-1; the D gene is possibly TRBD1 (5 bases). V dropped 6 bases and J dropped 6 bases, with 14 bases sitting between them. The germline V gene has CDR1 MDHEN and CDR2 SYDVKM. This CDR3 is 13 amino acids long. In nucleotides, the CDR3 is TGTGCCAGCAGCCCCGCGGGGGGGTCTGAAGCTTTCTTT. Translating gives CASSPAGGSEAFF.

The chain employs TRBV24-1 and TRBJ2-1; 9 positions agree with TRBD2. The CDR3 length is 18 residues. The germline V gene has CDR1 KGHDR and CDR2 SFDVKD. Germline trimming cut 2 bases from V and 8 bases from J; bases unmatched to any gene: 15. The CDR3 sequence: CATSDSRGESGRFHEQFF. CDR3 DNA: TGTGCCACCAGTGATTCCCGGGGGGAGAGCGGGAGGTTTCATGAGCAGTTCTTC.

The rearrangement links TRBV30 to TRBJ1-2; maybe TRBD1 (5 bases). Trimming left V 7 bases short and J 6 bases short, with 18 bases between. Germline V gene sequence: CDR1 GTSNPN, CDR2 SVGIG (reference sequence). The CDR3 is 13 amino acids. In DNA, the CDR3 is TGTGCCTCGACCTGGGGGGGAACTGATGGCTACACCTTC. This sequence encodes CASTWGGTDGYTF.

The rearrangement uses TRBV7-7 and TRBJ2-2; 7 bases match TRBD2. Trimming took 1 base from V and 1 from J; bases not matched to a gene: 6. This CDR3 comprises 17 residues. Germline V lookup: CDR1 SSHAT, CDR2 FNYEAQ (reference sequence). In nucleotides, the CDR3 is TGTGCCAGCAGCTTAGACGCTGCGGGGGTGAACACCGGGGAGCTGTTTTTT. It yields the protein CASSLDAAGVNTGELFF. The full variable domain, with the rest looked up from reference TRBV7-7 and TRBJ2-2, is GAGVSQSPRYKVTKRGQDVTLRCDPISSHATLYWYQQALGQGPEFLTYFNYEAQPDKSGLPSDRFSAERPEGSISTLTIQRTEQRDSAMYRCASSLDAAGVNTGELFFGEGSRLTVL.

The sample holds a few counts of this clone. The chain recombines TRBV6-2 or TRBV6-3 with TRBJ1-2; 9 positions agree with TRBD1. V lost 5 bases and J lost 8; bases outside the gene matches: 6. The germline gives CDR1 MNHEY, CDR2 SVGEGT. This CDR3 has 13 amino acids. The CDR3 reads CASSLQGAQGYTF. The CDR3 DNA reads as TGTGCCAGCAGTCTACAGGGGGCGCAGGGCTACACCTTC.

The V and J genes are TRBV6-5 and TRBJ1-2; TRBD1 is a possible D gene (6 bases). CDR1 is MNHEY, CDR2 SVGAGI, per germline. Trimming took 6 bases from V and 3 from J, leaving 11 bases between them. The CDR3 totals 13 residues. The CDR3 sequence is CASRGQGHYGYTF. CDR3 coding DNA: TGTGCCAGCAGGGGCCAGGGGCACTATGGCTACACCTTC.

This rearrangement joins TRBV3-1 (or the pseudogene TRBV3-2) to TRBJ2-5; the D gene is possibly TRBD1 (5 bases). V was pared by 4 bases and J by 3 bases, with 9 bases between. CDR3 length: 13 residues. Germline-derived CDR1 and CDR2 are LGHDT and YNNKEL (reference sequence). DNA of the CDR3: TGTGCCAGCAGCCCAGGGTGGGAAGAGACCCAGTACTTC. Protein sequence: CASSPGWEETQYF.

The chain combines TRBV15 with TRBJ1-4; 7 bases fit TRBD1. V dropped 9 bases and J dropped 0; count of bases not matched to a gene: 4. The CDR3 extends over 14 amino acids. From germline, CDR1 is LNHNV and CDR2 YYDKDF (reference sequence). CDR3 region: CATTTGATNEKLFF. DNA of the CDR3: TGTGCCACTACCACAGGGGCAACTAATGAAAAACTGTTTTTT.

This sequence joins TRBV3-1 (or the pseudogene TRBV3-2) and TRBJ2-5; D gene ambiguous. The CDR3 sequence is 12 residues long. CDR1 is LGHDT and CDR2 is YNNKEL in the germline V gene (reference sequence). V was clipped by 8 bases and J by 2 bases, with 9 bases between them. CDR3 coding DNA: TGTGCCAGCGGCGCTAGTCAAGAGACCCAGTACTTC. It codes for CASGASQETQYF.

This chain joins TRBV15 and TRBJ1-2; D is unresolved. The germline CDR1 and CDR2 sequences are LNHNV and YYDKDF (reference sequence). Trimming took off 3 bases at V and 7 bases at J, with 15 bases between the two ends. This CDR3 has 14 amino acids. DNA of the CDR3: TGTGCCACCAGCAGGAACAAACAAACGGGTGGCTACACCTTC. It encodes CATSRNKQTGGYTF.

This clone was counted once. The chain uses TRBV21-1 and TRBJ2-2; TRBD2 is the table's D call and was not checked against the DNA. TRBV21-1 is assigned pseudogene status. This CDR3 is built from 17 residues. The CDR3 spells CASSPRSGTTRGGELFF. CDR3 nucleotide sequence: TGTGCCAGCAGCCCCCGGAGCGGGACTACCCGGGGCGGGGAGCTGTTTTTT.

By share of the sample, this clone is large. This CDR3 is CASMGSTEAFF. CDR3 bases: TGTGCCAGTATGGGGAGTACTGAAGCTTTCTTT. The chain has TRBV19 and TRBJ1-1, with unresolved D. The CDR3 runs to 11 residues. V lost 7 bases to trimming and J lost 5 bases, with 8 bases between them. Looked up from germline, CDR1 is LNHDA and CDR2 is SQIVND (reference sequence).

The rearrangement joins TRBV10-3 to TRBJ2-5; tentative D call: TRBD1 (5 bases). This CDR3 comprises 12 residues. V lost 10 bases and J lost 2, with 11 bases in between. Germline V gene lookup returns CDR1 ENHRY and CDR2 SYGVKD. This chain's CDR3 is CATQGSQETQYF. CDR3 coding DNA: TGTGCCACTCAGGGTAGTCAAGAGACCCAGTACTTC.

This chain uses TRBV7-2 with TRBJ1-2; weak D call: TRBD1 (6 bases). The CDR3 spans 12 residues. V lost 11 bases to trimming and J lost 5 bases, with 15 bases between them. Germline CDR1 reads SGHTA; CDR2 reads FQGNSA. The CDR3 loop is CASGGALYGYTF. DNA of the CDR3: TGTGCCTCTGGGGGGGCTCTTTATGGCTACACCTTC.

The J gene is TRBJ1-5, the V gene TRBV30; D gene uncertain. Between the trimmed V and J ends, which lost 2 bases and 7 bases, there was a span of 15 bases. The CDR3 has 14 amino acids. Looked up from germline, CDR1 is GTSNPN and CDR2 is SVGIG (reference sequence). The CDR3 DNA is TGTGCCTGGAGTTTCTCCGGAAGCAGGCAGCCCCAGCATTTT. Amino acids: CAWSFSGSRQPQHF.

The chain combines TRBV7-6 with TRBJ2-2, with 8 bases that match TRBD1. This CDR3 region has 18 residues. The germline V gene encodes CDR1 SGHVS and CDR2 FNYEAQ. V was pared by 1 base and J by 5 bases, with 12 bases of the junction left unmatched. The CDR3 nucleotides are TGTGCCAGCAGCTTAGAGTCGGCAGGGGGCGATTTAACCGGGGAGCTGTTTTTT. It is translated as CASSLESAGGDLTGELFF.

The genes are TRBV3-1 (or the pseudogene TRBV3-2) and TRBJ1-3; D remains ambiguous. V gave up 4 bases and J gave up 1 base, with 2 bases separating them. Germline loops: CDR1 LGHDT, CDR2 YNNKEL (reference sequence). This CDR3 comprises 12 residues. CDR3 protein: CASSPSGNTIYF. The DNA of the CDR3 is TGTGCCAGCAGCCCTTCTGGAAACACCATATATTTT.